The rows below give T cell receptor beta chains drawn from one sample of a study of immune cell composition in non-small cell lung cancer. Assay used: immunoSEQ multiplex PCR; TCRdb lists only in-frame clones, some missing. The repertoire holds approximately 5,900 clones, with nearly 90% as singletons. Sample: non-adjacent lung tissue. These TCRs come from a human donor with non-small cell lung cancer. The conserved cysteine and the conserved F or W are not part of the CDR3 here. Size is stated for part of the rows, as once, few or many counts, or as a class when the clone is expanded.

V gene	J gene	clone size	CDR3 protein
TRBV29-1	TRBJ1-1	-	SPGGAEMNTEAF
TRBV30	TRBJ1-3	-	AWDAGRVRLGNTIY
TRBV7-8	TRBJ1-5	-	ASSRPPGQGNQPQH
TRBV5-6	TRBJ2-1	-	ASSRTGTPLNEQF
TRBV4-1	TRBJ1-2	once	ASMSPGQGDYGYT
TRBV28	TRBJ2-7	few	ASSLLGGTLYEQY
TRBV7-2	TRBJ2-2	-	ASSLQSGNTGELF
TRBV6-1	TRBJ2-7	-	ASSEVEGGPYEQY
TRBV7-3	TRBJ2-3	-	ASRHQAGGSTDTQY
TRBV6-5	TRBJ1-2	-	ASSQGPRGYT
TRBV7-9	TRBJ1-2	-	ASSLAGTDGYT
TRBV27	TRBJ2-7	-	ASSPSSLSSYEQY
TRBV11-2	TRBJ2-7	-	ASSLRVGLRQGVYEQY
TRBV5-6	TRBJ1-2	-	ASSLVVPGVGYT
TRBV16	TRBJ1-4	-	ASSKGEKLF
TRBV7-4	TRBJ2-7	-	ASSLSTLAGVNGYEQY
TRBV14	TRBJ2-5	-	ASSLQIGETQY
TRBV5-1	TRBJ1-2	-	ASSLEGEGGYT
TRBV27	TRBJ2-1	-	ASSLLEASGVDEQF
TRBV2	TRBJ2-7	-	ASSENRGGYEQY
TRBV9	TRBJ1-3	-	ASSFRGGNTIY
TRBV5-5	TRBJ2-7	-	ASSLVRAGTQEQY
TRBV7-2	TRBJ2-5	-	ASSQSGGIVRETQY
TRBV2	TRBJ2-7	few	ASSEWGILAHTYEQY
TRBV7-9	TRBJ1-5	-	ASSRGGVGQPQH